The clone carrying this TCR beta chain was observed a single time. Healthy bone marrow donors formed the donor group. PCR primers comprised 60 Vbeta and 13 Jbeta primers. Using immunoSEQ multiplex PCR, the repertoire was profiled, and TCRdb retains in-frame clones only, with some absent. The top ten clones hold roughly 2.6% of a sample with 95,000 to 110,000 clones, about four fifths of them seen once. The data are from a study of cytomegalovirus exposure and HLA in healthy donors. CDR1 is ENHRY, CDR2 SYGVKD, per germline. The CDR3 is 13 residues long. Losses at the gene ends were 6 bases for V and 6 bases for J; bases not matched to a gene: 3.

What was sequenced was PBMCs. This TCR derives from a young man in good health and CMV-seropositive. The V call is TRBV10-3, the J call TRBJ2-2; 8 nucleotides match TRBD1. The CDR3 nucleotides are TGTGCCATCAGGGACAGGGTTTCCGGGGAGCTGTTTTTT. Translation: CAIRDRVSGELFF.